Included here is one T cell receptor beta chain sequence, with context. Antigen unknown. H&E slides confirmed each diagnosis, reviewed by two pathologists independently. After pathologic assessment, macro-dissection selected premalignant or tumor cells for extraction. This sample stems from a study of immune evolution from preneoplasia to lung adenocarcinoma. Clones were sequenced by immunoSEQ multiplex PCR, and TCRdb holds only the in-frame ones, with some missing. Of 7,500 or so clones listed, approximately 73% were seen once; the top ten hold roughly 8.5%. The CDR3 has 15 amino acids. V was pared by 4 bases and J by 7 bases, with 20 bases between. CDR1 and CDR2 (germline): SGHNT, YYREEE (reference sequence). Study results and caveats: Highest clonality occurred in KRAS-mutant, not EGFR-mutant or double wild-type, nodules.

Material: FFPE atypical adenomatous hyperplasia tissue from the lung. The subset was: atypical adenomatous hyperplasia (AAH), lung preneoplasia. The sequence came from a donor at least 70 years old with lung adenocarcinoma. Some clones in this sample may be carry-over from other donors' samples. The J gene is TRBJ1-2, the V gene TRBV5-4, with unresolved D. The CDR3 region has the DNA TGTGCCAGCAGCCGACGCACGGCCCGGGAGGGTGGCTACACCTTC. Protein: CASSRRTAREGGYTF.